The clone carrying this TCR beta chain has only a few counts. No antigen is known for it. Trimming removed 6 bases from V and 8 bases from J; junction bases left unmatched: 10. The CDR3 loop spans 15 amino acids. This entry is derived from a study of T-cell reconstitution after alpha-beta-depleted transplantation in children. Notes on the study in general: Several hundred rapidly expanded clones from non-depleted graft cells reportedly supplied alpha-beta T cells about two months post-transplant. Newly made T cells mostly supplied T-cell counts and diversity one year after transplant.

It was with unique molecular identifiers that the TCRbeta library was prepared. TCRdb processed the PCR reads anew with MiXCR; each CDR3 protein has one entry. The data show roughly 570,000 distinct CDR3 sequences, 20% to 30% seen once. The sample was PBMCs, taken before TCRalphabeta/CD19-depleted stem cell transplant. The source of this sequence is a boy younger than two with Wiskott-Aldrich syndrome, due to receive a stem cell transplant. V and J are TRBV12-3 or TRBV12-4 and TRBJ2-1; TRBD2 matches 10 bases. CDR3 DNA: TGTGCCAGCAGGGCACCTAGCGGGAGCGGTTATGAGCAGTTCTTC. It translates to CASRAPSGSGYEQFF.